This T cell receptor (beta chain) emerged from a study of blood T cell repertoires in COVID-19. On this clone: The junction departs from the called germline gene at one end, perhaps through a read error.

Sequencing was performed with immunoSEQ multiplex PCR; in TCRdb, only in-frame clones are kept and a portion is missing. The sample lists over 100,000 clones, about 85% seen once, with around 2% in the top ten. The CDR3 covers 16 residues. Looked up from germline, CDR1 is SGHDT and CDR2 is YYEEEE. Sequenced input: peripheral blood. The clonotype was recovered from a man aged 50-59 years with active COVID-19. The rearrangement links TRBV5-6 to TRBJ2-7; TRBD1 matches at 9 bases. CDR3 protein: CASSLVGQGNYYEQYF. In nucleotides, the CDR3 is TGTGCCAGCAGTTTGGTGGGACAGGGAAATTACTACGAGCAGTACTTC.